This T cell receptor beta chain was captured by sequencing in a study of blood T cell repertoires in COVID-19. On the study more broadly: From the United States, Italy and Spain came samples of acute and convalescent COVID-19. Sample material is recorded as cDNA or gDNA derived from T cells, B-cell-depleted T cells, or PBMCs.

In the original analysis: Counts of nucleated cells, estimated from reference gene primer amplification, were obtained. Profiled with immunoSEQ multiplex PCR; TCRdb holds only in-frame clones, not every one. V, J and clone size derive from that table, while D and trimming were established from the DNA sequence. The sample holds around 67,000 clones, 87% seen once. V dropped 4 bases and J dropped 1; count of bases not matched to a gene: 7. CDR3 length equals 16 residues. Germline V gene sequence: CDR1 MDHEN, CDR2 SYDVKM. V and J are TRBV28 and TRBJ2-5; 9 positions match TRBD2. Sequenced material: peripheral blood. The sequence came from a man aged 45-65 years with active COVID-19. For the CDR3, the DNA is TGTGCCAGCAGTTCCCCGACTAGCGGCCTCCAAGAGACCCAGTACTTC. Residues: CASSSPTSGLQETQYF. Full variable domain (remainder filled in from reference TRBV28 and TRBJ2-5): DVKVTQSSRYLVKRTGEKVFLECVQDMDHENMFWYRQDPGLGLRLIYFSYDVKMKEKGDIPEGYSVSREKKERFSLILESASTNQTSMYLCASSSPTSGLQETQYFGPGTRLLVL.